A single sample is the source of the 27 T cell receptor beta chains below, sequenced in a study of T cell responses to AZD1222 COVID-19 vaccine. The data were produced by immunoSEQ multiplex PCR, yet TCRdb's version contains in-frame clones alone and is incomplete. The sample has 90,000 to 150,000 clones, more than 80% seen once. The specimen comprised peripheral blood, sampled on day 0 of AZD1222 vaccination. These receptors were collected from an adult in good health.

The CDR3 reads CASSFNFQPYNEQFF. The DNA for the CDR3 is TGTGCCAGCAGCTTTAACTTCCAGCCCTACAATGAGCAGTTCTTC. The V gene is TRBV11-2, the J gene TRBJ2-1; D is ambiguous. CDR1 is SGHAT, CDR2 FQNNGV, per germline. V was clipped by 3 bases and J by 2 bases, with 11 bases between them. The length of the CDR3 is 15 residues.

The chain recombines TRBV28 with TRBJ1-5; TRBD1 might be the D (5 bases). Germline V gene sequence: CDR1 MDHEN, CDR2 SYDVKM. The CDR3 is 15 residues long. The V gene lost 5 bases and the J gene lost 0 bases, with 11 bases spanning the gap. CDR3 sequence: CASSPDRASNQPQHF. The CDR3 coding sequence is TGTGCCAGCAGTCCAGACAGAGCTAGCAATCAGCCCCAGCATTTT.

The rearrangement joins TRBV18 to TRBJ1-5; 7 nucleotides agree with TRBD1. J lost 5 bases, V lost 5 bases, and 6 bases had no gene match. Germline CDR1 KGHSH, CDR2 LQKENI. This CDR3 spans 14 amino acids. The DNA for the CDR3 is TGTGCCAGCTCAACAGGGACAGCCCATCAGCCCCAGCATTTT. Translated: CASSTGTAHQPQHF.

The chain carries TRBV7-9 and TRBJ2-1; 7 bases map to TRBD2. V lost 8 bases and J lost 8; bases outside the gene matches: 12. Per germline, CDR1 SEHNR and CDR2 FQNEAQ (reference sequence). This CDR3 comprises 14 residues. The CDR3 bases are TGTGCCAGCGTGCCCAGCGGGAAGTCGGATGAGCAGTTCTTC. It encodes CASVPSGKSDEQFF.

The rearrangement uses TRBV4-2 and TRBJ1-2; tentatively, D is TRBD1 (6 bases). The CDR3 totals 14 residues. Germline loops: CDR1 LGHNA, CDR2 YNFKEQ. Deletions cut 0 bases from V and 4 bases from J, with 9 bases between. The CDR3 spells CASSQDQGPYGYTF. CDR3 DNA: TGTGCCAGCAGCCAAGATCAGGGGCCCTATGGCTACACCTTC.

The table lists this clone with a few counts. The CDR3 sequence is CASSMSRAGITEAFF. Written as DNA, the CDR3 is TGTGCCAGTAGTATGAGTCGGGCGGGAATCACTGAAGCTTTCTTT. J is TRBJ1-1 and V is TRBV19; D unclear. V was pared by 3 bases and J by 4 bases, with 15 bases between. Germline CDR1 is LNHDA and CDR2 is SQIVND (reference sequence). This CDR3 comprises 15 residues.

V and J are TRBV14 and TRBJ1-1; D remains ambiguous. CDR1 is SGHDN, CDR2 FVKESK, per germline. The V end lost 0 bases, the J end lost 0 bases, and 8 bases lay between the germline ends. The CDR3 covers 15 residues. CDR3 in DNA: TGTGCCAGCAGCCAAGACGTTGCCCTGAACACTGAAGCTTTCTTT. It translates to CASSQDVALNTEAFF.

The CDR3 loop is CASSYWSDYGYTF. CDR3 coding DNA: TGTGCCAGCAGTTACTGGTCGGACTATGGCTACACCTTC. This chain connects TRBV6-6 to TRBJ1-2; D remains ambiguous. Deletions cut 1 base from V and 3 bases from J, with 6 bases between. Germline CDR1 and CDR2: MNHNY and SVGAGI (reference sequence). The CDR3 loop spans 13 amino acids.

The V gene is TRBV7-6, the J gene TRBJ2-7, with D possibly TRBD2 on 7 matching bases. The germline V and J ends were trimmed by 5 bases and 7 bases, with 12 bases remaining between them. The CDR3 has 12 residues. Germline V CDR1 and CDR2: SGHVS, FNYEAQ. CDR3 loop: CASSTQGGEQYF. CDR3 DNA sequence: TGTGCCAGCAGCACACAGGGAGGGGAGCAGTACTTC.

The CDR3 sequence is CASSVPSAAEGWFDNEQFF. The CDR3 bases are TGTGCCAGCTCGGTACCCTCGGCGGCTGAGGGGTGGTTCGACAATGAGCAGTTCTTC. V gene TRBV18 combines with J gene TRBJ2-1; D tentatively reads TRBD1 or TRBD2 (5 bases each). Germline lookup yields CDR1 KGHSH and CDR2 LQKENI. The V end lost 6 bases, the J end lost 5 bases, and 29 bases lay between the germline ends. This CDR3 is built from 19 residues.

The J gene is TRBJ2-2, the V gene TRBV24-1; D gene uncertain. Trimming shortened V by 3 bases and J by 6 bases, and 7 bases separated the two germline ends. This CDR3 spans 13 amino acids. The germline V gene encodes CDR1 KGHDR and CDR2 SFDVKD. CDR3 bases: TGTGCCACCAGTGATCCTGACCCCGGGGAGCTGTTTTTT. It codes for CATSDPDPGELFF.

V gene TRBV14 combines with J gene TRBJ1-2; 10 bases agree with TRBD1. CDR1 is SGHDN, CDR2 FVKESK, per germline. The CDR3 has 16 amino acids. With V trimmed by 1 base and J by 10 bases, 12 bases remained unmatched. In DNA, the CDR3 is TGTGCCAGCAGCCAAGTCCCGAAAATGGACAGGGGGTTCTACACCTTC. Residues: CASSQVPKMDRGFYTF.

The rearrangement uses TRBV12-3 or TRBV12-4 and TRBJ2-1; D not resolved. Trimming pared 4 bases from V and 5 bases from J, leaving 9 bases between. The CDR3 runs 13 residues. CDR3 sequence reads: CASSSSGNNEQFF. The CDR3 coding sequence is TGTGCCAGCAGTTCCTCAGGTAACAATGAGCAGTTCTTC.

CDR3 nucleotide sequence: TGTGCCAGCAGCTTTGCCTACGAGCAGTACTTC. Its protein product is CASSFAYEQYF. The chain has TRBV28 and TRBJ2-7; no clear D gene. Trimming stripped 6 bases from V and 2 bases from J, with 5 bases between. The germline gives CDR1 MDHEN, CDR2 SYDVKM. This CDR3 is 11 amino acids long.

V and J are TRBV5-1 and TRBJ1-1, with D maybe TRBD1 (5 bases). Trimming left V 4 bases short and J 5 bases short, with 12 bases between. The CDR3 loop spans 13 amino acids. Germline lookup yields CDR1 SGHRS and CDR2 YFSETQ. CDR3 coding DNA: TGCGCCAGCAGCCGACAGTCGGGGACTGAAGCTTTCTTT. This gives the protein CASSRQSGTEAFF.

This clone turned up a few times. The CDR3 here is CASSFGGGAYGYTF. As DNA, the CDR3 is TGTGCCAGCAGCTTCGGCGGGGGCGCCTATGGCTACACCTTC. The chain carries TRBV3-1 (or the pseudogene TRBV3-2) and TRBJ1-2, with D possibly being TRBD1 (6 bases). The V and J ends lost 5 bases and 4 bases respectively, with 14 bases between them. The CDR3 contains 14 residues. CDR1 is LGHDT, CDR2 YNNKEL, per germline (reference sequence).

Only one count was recorded for this clone. The chain employs TRBV2 and TRBJ1-5; no definite D call. This CDR3 has 15 amino acids. Between the trimmed V and J ends, which lost 6 bases and 0 bases, there was a span of 12 bases. Germline values: CDR1 SNHLY, CDR2 FYNNEI. The CDR3 DNA reads as TGTGCCAGCAGAGAAAACACCAATAGCAATCAGCCCCAGCATTTT. This translates into CASRENTNSNQPQHF. The entire variable domain, with the rest obtained from reference TRBV2 and TRBJ1-5, is as follows: EPEVTQTPSHQVTQMGQEVILRCVPISNHLYFYWYRQILGQKVEFLVSFYNNEISEKSEIFDDQFSVERPDGSNFTLKIRSTKLEDSAMYFCASRENTNSNQPQHFGDGTRLSIL.

CDR3 nucleotides: TGTGCCAGCTCACCACCGGGCACAGATACGCAGTATTTT. Its protein product is CASSPPGTDTQYF. The V call is TRBV18, the J call TRBJ2-3; D gene ambiguous. Trimming took 0 bases from V and 1 from J, leaving 2 bases between them. There are 13 residues in the CDR3. CDR1 is KGHSH, CDR2 LQKENI, per germline.

The rearrangement joins TRBV3-1 (or the pseudogene TRBV3-2) to TRBJ1-3; D uncertain. Trimming stripped 3 bases from V and 3 bases from J, with 9 bases between. The CDR3 consists of 14 residues. The V gene's germline CDR1 is LGHDT and CDR2 YNNKEL (reference sequence). CDR3 nucleotides: TGTGCCAGCAGCCAGAAAGGGTTTGGAAACACCATATATTTT. This encodes CASSQKGFGNTIYF.

The chain joins TRBV9 to TRBJ2-3; D gene ambiguous. This CDR3 contains 15 residues. With 0 bases removed from V and 4 bases from J, the gap between germline ends came to 12 bases. Per germline, CDR1 SGDLS and CDR2 YYNGEE. CDR3 region: CASSVAVGDPDTQYF. Written as DNA, the CDR3 is TGTGCCAGCAGCGTAGCCGTGGGTGATCCAGATACGCAGTATTTT.

V and J are TRBV3-1 (or the pseudogene TRBV3-2) and TRBJ1-1; no firm D call. V shed 4 bases and J shed 4 bases, with 10 bases lying between them. The CDR3 is 13 residues long. Per germline, CDR1 LGHDT and CDR2 YNNKEL (reference sequence). CDR3 region: CASSLGSGTEAFF. Here the CDR3 DNA reads TGTGCCAGCAGCCTAGGGTCAGGCACTGAAGCTTTCTTT.

The chain links TRBV19 to TRBJ1-2; 7 nucleotides line up with TRBD1. The V segment lost 7 bases and the J segment 3 bases; nucleotides outside the gene matches: 11. The germline V gene encodes CDR1 LNHDA and CDR2 SQIVND (reference sequence). The CDR3 is made up of 15 amino acids. CDR3 sequence: CASMGSRTGYYGYTF. CDR3 bases: TGTGCCAGTATGGGGAGTAGGACAGGCTACTATGGCTACACCTTC.

The chain combines TRBV30 with TRBJ1-1; possibly TRBD1 for D (6 bases). Per germline, CDR1 GTSNPN and CDR2 SVGIG (reference sequence). The CDR3 contains 14 residues. V shed 2 bases and J shed 6 bases, with 16 bases lying between them. The CDR3 DNA reads TGTGCCTGGAGTTGGTTTAGGGGGGCCGCTGAAGCTTTCTTT. Residues: CAWSWFRGAAEAFF. The variable domain in full, with the rest retrieved from reference TRBV30 and TRBJ1-1, is SQTIHQWPATLVQPVGSPLSLECTVEGTSNPNLYWYRQAAGRGLQLLFYSVGIGQISSEVPQNLSASRPQDRQFILSSKKLLLSDSGFYLCAWSWFRGAAEAFFGQGTRLTVV.

This clone was seen only a few times. The chain couples TRBV3-1 (or the pseudogene TRBV3-2) to TRBJ1-2; D is uncertain. CDR3 length equals 14 residues. V lost 4 bases, J lost 3 bases, and 12 bases lay in between. CDR1 is LGHDT and CDR2 is YNNKEL in the germline V gene (reference sequence). DNA of the CDR3: TGTGCCAGCAGCCGGACGGGAGATTACTATGGCTACACCTTC. It translates to CASSRTGDYYGYTF.

The chain employs TRBV30 and TRBJ1-1; TRBD1 matches at 9 bases. Germline-derived CDR1 and CDR2 are GTSNPN and SVGIG (reference sequence). V dropped 0 bases and J dropped 0; count of bases not matched to a gene: 5. The CDR3 extends over 16 amino acids. As DNA, the CDR3 is TGTGCCTGGAGTGTAGGGACAGGGAAAATGAACACTGAAGCTTTCTTT. It codes for CAWSVGTGKMNTEAFF.

CDR3 coding DNA: TGTGCCAGTAGTACCCCCCGGCGCGGGGTCTCTGGAAACACCATATATTTT. Translated: CASSTPRRGVSGNTIYF. V and J are TRBV19 and TRBJ1-3; D gene ambiguous. CDR1 LNHDA and CDR2 SQIVND come from the germline V gene (reference sequence). The CDR3 has 17 amino acids. The ends were cut back, 4 bases at V and 0 bases at J, with 16 bases in the middle.

V and J are TRBV24-1 and TRBJ2-3, with 7 bases identical to TRBD1. Per germline, CDR1 KGHDR and CDR2 SFDVKD. The CDR3 sequence is 13 residues long. Here the CDR3 reads CAFDRVHTDTQYF. The CDR3 DNA sequence: TGTGCTTTCGACAGGGTACACACAGATACGCAGTATTTT.